The 14 T cell receptor beta chains reported below all come from one sample, sequenced in a study of metastatic and nonmetastatic thyroid tumors. Nobody among the patients had been given any treatment before thyroid surgery. Through MiXCR, TCRdb re-clonotyped the PCR reads. This table holds 35,000 to 40,000 clones, about 27% found once. The sequenced sample was blood. The source is a male donor with papillary thyroid cancer or a benign thyroid nodule (not recorded which). Some clones in this sample may be carry-over from other donors' samples.

This clone was found many times. DNA for the CDR3: TGTGCCAGCAGCCGAACAGGGACAGGGGGCTCCGGGGAGCTGTTTTTT. Translated: CASSRTGTGGSGELFF. This rearrangement joins TRBV3-1 to TRBJ2-2, with TRBD1 identical over 12 bases. CDR1 LGHDT and CDR2 YNNKEL come from the germline V gene (reference sequence). With 4 bases clipped from V and 6 bases from J, the junction kept 6 bases outside the gene matches. The CDR3 extends over 16 amino acids.

This clone is labeled as medium-sized. The chain links TRBV2 to TRBJ2-7, with a weak D call TRBD2 (6 bases). Deletions cut 7 bases from V and 7 bases from J, with 17 bases between. The CDR3 has 13 residues. Germline V CDR1 and CDR2: SNHLY, FYNNEI. The CDR3 is CASTGTPPREQYF. The CDR3 region has the DNA TGTGCCAGCACCGGGACTCCTCCCCGGGAGCAGTACTTC.

This clone was seen only a few times. V and J are TRBV20-1 and TRBJ2-1; D possibly corresponds to TRBD1 (5 bases). V dropped 3 bases and J dropped 6 bases, with 15 bases sitting between them. Germline V lookup: CDR1 DFQATT, CDR2 SNEGSKA (reference sequence). The CDR3 extends over 14 amino acids. As DNA, the CDR3 is TGCAGTGCTAGCCATGGAGTAAGGGGCAATGAGCAGTTCTTC. Residues: CSASHGVRGNEQFF.

The rearrangement joins TRBV7-6 to TRBJ2-5; D not resolved. The CDR3 runs to 13 residues. CDR1 and CDR2 (germline): SGHVS, FNYEAQ. The ends were cut back, 1 base at V and 1 base at J, with 4 bases in the middle. Written as DNA, the CDR3 is TGTGCCAGCAGCTTAGTAGGCCAAGAGACCCAGTACTTC. It is translated as CASSLVGQETQYF.

This clone was recorded once. The chain recombines TRBV5-1 with TRBJ1-6; a possible D gene is TRBD1 (6 bases). The V and J ends lost 1 base and 11 bases respectively, with 10 bases between them. Per germline, CDR1 SGHRS and CDR2 YFSETQ. CDR3 length: 13 residues. CDR3 in DNA: TGCGCCAGCAGCTTGACAGGGTTTCCACCCCTCCACTTT. Amino acids: CASSLTGFPPLHF.

In regard to this clone: Since the CDR3 does not end with the conserved phenylalanine or tryptophan, this likely comes from a read error. The chain recombines TRBV7-8 with TRBJ2-7, with D perhaps matching TRBD1 (6 bases). The germline V gene has CDR1 SGHVS and CDR2 FQNEAQ. The CDR3 length is 15 residues. V was trimmed by 1 base and J by 5 bases, leaving 15 bases between them. CDR3 coding DNA: TGTGCCAGCAGCTTAGGCGGTCAGGGGCCCGACGAGCAGTACTCC. It yields the protein CASSLGGQGPDEQYS.

The J gene is TRBJ2-1, the V gene TRBV11-2, with TRBD2 matching over 11 bases. Germline-derived CDR1 and CDR2 are SGHAT and FQNNGV. The CDR3 extends over 16 amino acids. Trimming cost V 3 bases and J 9 bases; bases outside gene matches: 10. The CDR3 DNA follows: TGTGCCAGCAGCTTGGTAGCGGGAGGGCCAGCCGCTGAGCAGTTCTTC. Translation: CASSLVAGGPAAEQFF.

A few counts support this clone. V usage is TRBV12-3 or TRBV12-4 and J usage is TRBJ2-7, with D maybe TRBD1 (6 bases). This CDR3 spans 12 amino acids. Trimming removed 6 bases from V and 7 bases from J, with 13 bases in between. CDR3 DNA sequence: TGTGCCAGCAGCCCAGGGGTGAGAGAGCAGTACTTC. Translation gives CASSPGVREQYF.

The chain combines TRBV24-1 with TRBJ1-1; tentatively, D is TRBD1 (6 bases). CDR1 KGHDR and CDR2 SFDVKD come from the germline V gene. The CDR3 consists of 12 residues. V lost 10 bases and J lost 4, with 12 bases in between. The CDR3 region is CATRGGGTEAFF. In DNA, the CDR3 is TGTGCCACGAGAGGGGGTGGCACTGAAGCTTTCTTT.

The chain carries TRBV11-2 and TRBJ1-1, with 9 bases matching TRBD1. Germline V CDR1 and CDR2: SGHAT, FQNNGV. The CDR3 spans 17 residues. The V segment lost 6 bases and the J segment 6 bases; nucleotides outside the gene matches: 17. This CDR3 reads CASRKGLMGDRVSEAFF. The CDR3 nucleotides are TGTGCCAGCAGAAAGGGGTTGATGGGGGACAGGGTATCTGAAGCTTTCTTT.

The V gene is TRBV12-3 or TRBV12-4, the J gene TRBJ2-1, with D possibly being TRBD2 (5 bases). V was clipped by 8 bases and J by 2 bases, with 22 bases between them. The CDR3 spans 17 residues. Here the CDR3 DNA reads TGTGCCAGCGGCCGGAACCTACTAGAGGGAGCCTACAATGAGCAGTTCTTC. Its translation is CASGRNLLEGAYNEQFF.

By share, this clone ranks as medium-sized. V usage is TRBV12-3 or TRBV12-4 and J usage is TRBJ1-2, with a tentative D call TRBD1 (5 bases). V shed 1 base and J shed 8 bases, with 23 bases lying between them. The CDR3 is 17 residues long. DNA for the CDR3: TGTGCCAGCAGTTTAGGGGTCAGGGTCTTTTTAGGGAACGGCTACACCTTC. Amino acid sequence: CASSLGVRVFLGNGYTF.

The V call is TRBV28, the J call TRBJ2-2, with D perhaps matching TRBD2 (5 bases). V lost 6 bases and J lost 9, with 11 bases in between. The CDR3 loop spans 12 amino acids. Germline V gene sequence: CDR1 MDHEN, CDR2 SYDVKM. The DNA for the CDR3 is TGTGCCAGCAGCTCCGAGGGTAGGGAGCTGTTTTTT. Amino acid sequence: CASSSEGRELFF. The variable domain in full, with the rest retrieved from reference TRBV28 and TRBJ2-2, is DVKVTQSSRYLVKRTGEKVFLECVQDMDHENMFWYRQDPGLGLRLIYFSYDVKMKEKGDIPEGYSVSREKKERFSLILESASTNQTSMYLCASSSEGRELFFGEGSRLTVL.

A few counts support this clone. The sample contains more than one DNA sequence encoding this CDR3. This chain uses TRBV27 with TRBJ2-1; 12 bases line up with TRBD2. The CDR3 spans 15 residues. V shed 6 bases and J 5 bases; nucleotides not matched to a gene: 5. Germline CDR1 reads MNHEY; CDR2 reads SMNVEV (reference sequence). CDR3 nucleotides: TGTGCCAGCAGCCGGACTAGCGGGACTAACAATGAGCAGTTCTTC. Translating it yields CASSRTSGTNNEQFF.